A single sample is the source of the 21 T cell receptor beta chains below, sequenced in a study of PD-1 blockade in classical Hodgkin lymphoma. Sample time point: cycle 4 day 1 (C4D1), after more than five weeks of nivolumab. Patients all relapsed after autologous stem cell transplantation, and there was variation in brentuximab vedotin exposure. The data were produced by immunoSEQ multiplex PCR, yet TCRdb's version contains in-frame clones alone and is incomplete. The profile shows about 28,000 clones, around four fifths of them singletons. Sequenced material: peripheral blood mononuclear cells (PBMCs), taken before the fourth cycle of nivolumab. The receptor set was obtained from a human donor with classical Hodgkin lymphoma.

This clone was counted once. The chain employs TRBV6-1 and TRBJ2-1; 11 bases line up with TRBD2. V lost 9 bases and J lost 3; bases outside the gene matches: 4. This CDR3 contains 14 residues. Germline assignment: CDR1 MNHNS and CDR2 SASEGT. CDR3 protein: CASKLAGVYNEQFF. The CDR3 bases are TGTGCCAGTAAACTAGCGGGAGTCTACAATGAGCAGTTCTTC.

CDR3 region: CASSPGTGASEQYF. The CDR3 DNA is TGTGCCAGCTCACCCGGGACAGGGGCCTCCGAGCAGTACTTC. V is TRBV18 and J is TRBJ2-7, with TRBD1 identical over 10 bases. Unmatched junction bases numbered 5, after V lost 3 bases and J lost 6 bases. The CDR3 spans 14 residues. CDR1 KGHSH and CDR2 LQKENI come from the germline V gene.

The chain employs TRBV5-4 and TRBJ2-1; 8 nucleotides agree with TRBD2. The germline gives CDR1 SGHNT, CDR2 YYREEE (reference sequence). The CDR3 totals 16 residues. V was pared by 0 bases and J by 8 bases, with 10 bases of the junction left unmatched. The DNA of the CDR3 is TGTGCCAGCAGCTTGGTCCCGGGAGGGCCGGGGGATGAGCAGTTCTTC. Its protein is CASSLVPGGPGDEQFF.

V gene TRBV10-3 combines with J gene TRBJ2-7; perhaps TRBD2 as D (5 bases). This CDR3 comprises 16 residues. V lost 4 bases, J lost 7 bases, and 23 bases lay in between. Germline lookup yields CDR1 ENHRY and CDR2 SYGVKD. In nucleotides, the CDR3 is TGTGCCATCAGTGGGGCGACATCGGCGGTTCCGGGGGAGCAGTACTTC. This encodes CAISGATSAVPGEQYF.

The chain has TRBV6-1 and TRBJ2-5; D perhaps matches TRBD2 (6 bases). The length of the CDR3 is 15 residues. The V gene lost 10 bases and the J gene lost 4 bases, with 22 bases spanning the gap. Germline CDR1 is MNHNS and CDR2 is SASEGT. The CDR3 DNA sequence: TGTGCCACCGGAGGGCCGGTCCGTGGGCGAGAGACCCAGTACTTC. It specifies CATGGPVRGRETQYF.

The CDR3 sequence is CASRWGLGLDNEQFF. CDR3 bases: TGTGCCAGCAGGTGGGGGCTCGGGCTCGACAATGAGCAGTTCTTC. This rearrangement joins TRBV5-6 to TRBJ2-1, with a tentative D call TRBD1 (6 bases). Germline CDR1 SGHDT, CDR2 YYEEEE. This CDR3 is built from 15 residues. V gave up 5 bases and J gave up 5 bases, with 17 bases separating them.

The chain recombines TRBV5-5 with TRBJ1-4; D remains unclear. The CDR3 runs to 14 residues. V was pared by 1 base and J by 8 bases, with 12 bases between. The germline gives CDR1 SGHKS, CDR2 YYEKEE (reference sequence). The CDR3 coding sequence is TGTGCCAGCAGCTTGTCCGACAATCAAGAAAAACTGTTTTTT. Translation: CASSLSDNQEKLFF. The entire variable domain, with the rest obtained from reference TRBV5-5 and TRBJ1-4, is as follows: DAGVTQSPTHLIKTRGQQVTLRCSPISGHKSVSWYQQVLGQGPQFIFQYYEKEERGRGNFPDRFSARQFPNYSSELNVNALLLGDSALYLCASSLSDNQEKLFFGSGTQLSVL.

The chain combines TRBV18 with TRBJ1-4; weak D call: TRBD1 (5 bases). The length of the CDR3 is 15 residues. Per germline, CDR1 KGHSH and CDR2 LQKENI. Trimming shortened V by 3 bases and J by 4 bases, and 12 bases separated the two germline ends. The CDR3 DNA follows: TGTGCCAGCTCACCTCCGGGACTGTATAATGAAAAACTGTTTTTT. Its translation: CASSPPGLYNEKLFF.

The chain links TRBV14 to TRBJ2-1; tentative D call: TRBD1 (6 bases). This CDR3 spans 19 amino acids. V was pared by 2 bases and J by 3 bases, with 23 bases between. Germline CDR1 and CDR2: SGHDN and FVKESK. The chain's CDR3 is CASSQIAGVDMFDYNEQFF. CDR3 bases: TGTGCCAGCAGCCAAATTGCAGGGGTAGACATGTTCGACTACAATGAGCAGTTCTTC.

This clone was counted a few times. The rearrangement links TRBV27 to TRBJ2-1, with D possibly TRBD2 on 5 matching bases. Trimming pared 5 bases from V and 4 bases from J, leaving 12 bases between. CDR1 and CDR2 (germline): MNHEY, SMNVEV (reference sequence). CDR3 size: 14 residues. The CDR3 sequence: CASSGGAGYNEQFF. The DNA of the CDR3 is TGTGCCAGCAGTGGAGGAGCCGGATACAATGAGCAGTTCTTC.

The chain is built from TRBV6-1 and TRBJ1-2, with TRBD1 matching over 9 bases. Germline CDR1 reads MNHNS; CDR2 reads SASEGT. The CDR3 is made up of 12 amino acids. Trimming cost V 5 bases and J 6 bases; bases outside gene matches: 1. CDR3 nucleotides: TGTGCCAGCAGTAGACAGGGGGATGGCTACACCTTC. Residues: CASSRQGDGYTF.

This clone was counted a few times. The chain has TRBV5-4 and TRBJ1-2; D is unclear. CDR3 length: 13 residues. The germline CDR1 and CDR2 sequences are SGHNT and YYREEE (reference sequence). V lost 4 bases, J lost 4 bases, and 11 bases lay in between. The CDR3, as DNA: TGTGCCAGCAGCCCCTGGACCGGCTATGGCTACACCTTC. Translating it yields CASSPWTGYGYTF.

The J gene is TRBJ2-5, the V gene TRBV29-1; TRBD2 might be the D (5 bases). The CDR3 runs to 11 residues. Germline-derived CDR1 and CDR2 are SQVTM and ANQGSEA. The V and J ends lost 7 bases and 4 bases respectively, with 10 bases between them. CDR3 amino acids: CSGEGRETQYF. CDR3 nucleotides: TGCAGCGGAGAAGGGAGAGAGACCCAGTACTTC.

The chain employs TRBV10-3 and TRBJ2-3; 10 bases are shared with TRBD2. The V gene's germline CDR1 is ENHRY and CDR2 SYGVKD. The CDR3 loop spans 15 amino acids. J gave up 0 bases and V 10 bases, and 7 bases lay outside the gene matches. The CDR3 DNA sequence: TGTGCCAATGGACTAGCGGATACTAGCACAGATACGCAGTATTTT. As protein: CANGLADTSTDTQYF.

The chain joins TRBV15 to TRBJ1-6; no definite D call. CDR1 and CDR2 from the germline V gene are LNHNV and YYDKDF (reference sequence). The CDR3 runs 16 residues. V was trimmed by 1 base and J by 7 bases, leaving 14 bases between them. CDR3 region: CATSRVPRATNSPLHF. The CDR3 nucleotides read TGTGCCACCAGCAGAGTCCCCCGGGCCACCAATTCACCCCTCCACTTT.

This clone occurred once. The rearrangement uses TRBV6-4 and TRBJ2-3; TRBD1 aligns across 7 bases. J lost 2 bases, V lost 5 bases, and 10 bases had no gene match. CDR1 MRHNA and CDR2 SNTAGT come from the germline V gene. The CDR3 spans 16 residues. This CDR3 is CASSRDSPATTDTQYF. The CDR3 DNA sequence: TGTGCCAGCAGTAGGGACAGTCCCGCTACCACAGATACGCAGTATTTT.

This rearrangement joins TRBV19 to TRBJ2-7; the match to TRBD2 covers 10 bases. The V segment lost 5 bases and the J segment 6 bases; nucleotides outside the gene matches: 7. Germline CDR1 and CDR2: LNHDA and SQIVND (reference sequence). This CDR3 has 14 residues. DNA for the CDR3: TGTGCCAGTAGTGTACTAGCGGGAACGGCCGAGCAGTACTTC. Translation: CASSVLAGTAEQYF.

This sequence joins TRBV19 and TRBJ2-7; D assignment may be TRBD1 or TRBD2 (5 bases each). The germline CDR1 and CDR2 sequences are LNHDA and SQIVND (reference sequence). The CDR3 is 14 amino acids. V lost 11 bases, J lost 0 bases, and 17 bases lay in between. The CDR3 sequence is CAPTRDLGSYEQYF. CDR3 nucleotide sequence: TGTGCCCCTACCCGGGACCTAGGCTCCTACGAGCAGTACTTC. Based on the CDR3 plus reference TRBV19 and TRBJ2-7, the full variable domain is DGGITQSPKYLFRKEGQNVTLSCEQNLNHDAMYWYRQDPGQGLRLIYYSQIVNDFQKGDIAEGYSVSREKKESFPLTVTSAQKNPTAFYLCAPTRDLGSYEQYFGPGTRLTVT.

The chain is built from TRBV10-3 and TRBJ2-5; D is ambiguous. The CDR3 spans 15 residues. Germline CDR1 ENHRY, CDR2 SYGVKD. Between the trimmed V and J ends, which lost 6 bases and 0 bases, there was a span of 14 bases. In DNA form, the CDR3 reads TGTGCCATCAGGGCTGCGAGGTCGTACCAAGAGACCCAGTACTTC. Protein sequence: CAIRAARSYQETQYF.

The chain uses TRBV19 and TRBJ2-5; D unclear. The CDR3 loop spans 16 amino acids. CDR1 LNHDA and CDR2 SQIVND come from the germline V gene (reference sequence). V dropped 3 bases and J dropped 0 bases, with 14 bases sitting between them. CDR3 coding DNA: TGTGCCAGTAGTATGGGTTGGGGTTCGTACCAAGAGACCCAGTACTTC. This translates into CASSMGWGSYQETQYF.

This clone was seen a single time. CDR3 bases: TGTGCCAGCAGCTTCCCGGGGGGTTACGAGCAGTACTTC. This codes for CASSFPGGYEQYF. The chain carries TRBV7-2 and TRBJ2-7; 7 nucleotides match TRBD2. Germline V gene data show CDR1 as SGHTA and CDR2 as FQGNSA. The J segment lost 4 bases and the V segment lost 3 bases, leaving 3 bases of the junction unmatched. The CDR3 contains 13 residues.